The 24 T cell receptor beta chains below all came from one sample that was sequenced in a study of CD8 T cells in Susac syndrome. RNA was extracted with the RNeasy kit, and a quantity of about 0.45 to 1 ug was reverse transcribed using random hexamers. TCRdb re-called the immunoSEQ multiplex PCR reads through MiXCR, storing one row per CDR3 protein. The sample yields around 280,000 distinct CDR3 sequences, approximately 90% seen once. Sequenced input: CD4+ T cells from PBMCs. The origin of the receptors is a human donor with multiple sclerosis.

The chain combines TRBV6-5 with TRBJ1-2; 9 bases match TRBD1. From germline, CDR1 is MNHEY and CDR2 SVGAGI. The CDR3 runs to 14 residues. The trim removed 4 bases at V and 4 bases at J, leaving 4 bases unmatched. The CDR3 region is CASSLQGAGYGYTF. CDR3 DNA sequence: TGTGCCAGCAGTTTACAGGGGGCCGGCTATGGCTACACCTTC.

The chain recombines TRBV28 with TRBJ2-5, with 11 bases identical to TRBD1. This CDR3 spans 15 amino acids. Per the germline V gene, CDR1 is MDHEN and CDR2 is SYDVKM. Losses at the gene ends were 6 bases for V and 6 bases for J; bases not matched to a gene: 9. The CDR3 nucleotides are TGTGCCAGCAGGCCGGGACAGGGGGGGTCCAAGACCCAGTACTTC. Protein: CASRPGQGGSKTQYF.

The V and J genes are TRBV5-1 and TRBJ1-6; D not certain. CDR1 and CDR2 (germline): SGHRS, YFSETQ. V shed 0 bases and J shed 11 bases, with 9 bases lying between them. The CDR3 is 13 amino acids. This CDR3 reads CASSLDNNPPLHF. CDR3 coding DNA: TGCGCCAGCAGCTTGGATAACAATCCACCCCTCCACTTT.

The V and J genes are TRBV11-2 and TRBJ2-7; D may correspond to TRBD1 or TRBD2 (6 bases each). V dropped 3 bases and J dropped 5 bases, with 17 bases sitting between them. The CDR3 runs 15 residues. CDR1 and CDR2 from the germline V gene are SGHAT and FQNNGV. The CDR3 nucleotides read TGTGCCAGCAGCTTCTACGGGGGCCAGTCGGACGAGCAGTACTTC. Protein sequence: CASSFYGGQSDEQYF.

The rearrangement links TRBV5-1 to TRBJ1-5; perhaps TRBD1 as D (5 bases). V was trimmed by 0 bases and J by 2 bases, leaving 9 bases between them. Germline-derived CDR1 and CDR2 are SGHRS and YFSETQ. The CDR3 has 15 amino acids. In DNA form, the CDR3 reads TGCGCCAGCAGCTTGGGAGGGACCCGCAATCAGCCCCAGCATTTT. This gives the protein CASSLGGTRNQPQHF.

The chain employs TRBV25-1 and TRBJ2-4; D is uncertain. V was trimmed by 7 bases and J by 0 bases, leaving 25 bases between them. The CDR3 has 19 residues. Per germline, CDR1 MGHDK and CDR2 SYGVNS. CDR3 sequence (DNA): TGTGCCAGCACCGTGTCCCCCCCTGCGACTCCCCTAGCCAAAAACATTCAGTACTTC. This codes for CASTVSPPATPLAKNIQYF.

The chain has TRBV11-2 and TRBJ2-4; 11 bases fit TRBD2. The V gene end was trimmed by 8 bases and the J gene end by 5 bases; junction bases not matched to a gene: 2. CDR3 size: 13 residues. In germline, CDR1 is SGHAT, CDR2 FQNNGV. The CDR3 DNA follows: TGTGCCAGCCTTAGCGGGGGGGAAAACATTCAGTACTTC. This translates into CASLSGGENIQYF.

The chain combines TRBV5-1 with TRBJ2-3; 11 positions agree with TRBD2. Germline V gives CDR1 SGHRS, CDR2 YFSETQ. CDR3 length: 18 amino acids. Trimming took 5 bases from V and 5 from J; bases not matched to a gene: 16. The CDR3 reads CASRPTSGGPGGKDTQYF. CDR3 DNA sequence: TGCGCCAGCAGGCCCACTAGCGGGGGCCCCGGGGGTAAAGATACGCAGTATTTT. Based on the CDR3 plus reference TRBV5-1 and TRBJ2-3, the full variable domain is KAGVTQTPRYLIKTRGQQVTLSCSPISGHRSVSWYQQTPGQGLQFLFEYFSETQRNKGNFPGRFSGRQFSNSRSEMNVSTLELGDSALYLCASRPTSGGPGGKDTQYFGPGTRLTVL.

V is TRBV6-1 and J is TRBJ2-1; TRBD2 might be the D (6 bases). V dropped 5 bases and J dropped 5 bases, with 19 bases sitting between them. This CDR3 spans 16 amino acids. The germline CDR1 and CDR2 sequences are MNHNS and SASEGT. As DNA, the CDR3 is TGTGCCAGCAGTCTGGCGGGTGGGACTGGGCACAATGAGCAGTTCTTC. It codes for CASSLAGGTGHNEQFF.

The chain recombines TRBV7-3 with TRBJ2-3, with a tentative D call TRBD1 (6 bases). The germline V and J ends were trimmed by 5 bases and 4 bases, with 19 bases remaining between them. This CDR3 is 16 amino acids long. CDR1 SGHTA and CDR2 FQGTGA come from the germline V gene. CDR3 nucleotide sequence: TGTGCCAGCAGCCCAAATGCCAGGGGATCACCAGATACGCAGTATTTT. This gives the protein CASSPNARGSPDTQYF.

The V and J genes are TRBV14 and TRBJ2-1, with D maybe TRBD1 (5 bases). This CDR3 is built from 14 residues. CDR1 and CDR2 from the germline V gene are SGHDN and FVKESK. Trimming pared 4 bases from V and 3 bases from J, leaving 10 bases between. The CDR3 sequence is CASSRAQGYNEQFF. The CDR3 DNA reads TGTGCCAGCAGCCGTGCGCAGGGCTACAATGAGCAGTTCTTC.

The gene calls are TRBV2 and TRBJ1-1; D is undetermined. From germline, CDR1 is SNHLY and CDR2 FYNNEI. V dropped 1 base and J dropped 0 bases, with 9 bases sitting between them. The CDR3 has 15 residues. CDR3 DNA: TGTGCCAGCAGTGAAGGCAACACGATGAACACTGAAGCTTTCTTT. Amino acid sequence: CASSEGNTMNTEAFF.

The chain combines TRBV4-1 with TRBJ2-3, with TRBD2 identical over 10 bases. Per germline, CDR1 MGHRA and CDR2 YSYEKL. This CDR3 contains 19 residues. J gave up 0 bases and V 0 bases, and 9 bases lay outside the gene matches. CDR3 nucleotides: TGCGCCAGCAGCCAAGACCGCCTAGCGGGAGCACCAAGCACAGATACGCAGTATTTT. Amino acids: CASSQDRLAGAPSTDTQYF.

The DNA of the CDR3 is TGTGCCAGCAGCTTCGGGACAGATAGGAATGAGCAGTTCTTC. Residues: CASSFGTDRNEQFF. The chain recombines TRBV9 with TRBJ2-1; 7 bases are shared with TRBD1. This CDR3 has 14 residues. In germline, CDR1 is SGDLS, CDR2 YYNGEE. V gave up 4 bases and J gave up 7 bases; unmatched junction bases: 8. Combining the CDR3 with reference TRBV9 and TRBJ2-1 gives the whole variable domain DSGVTQTPKHLITATGQRVTLRCSPRSGDLSVYWYQQSLDQGLQFLIQYYNGEERAKGNILERFSAQQFPDLHSELNLSSLELGDSALYFCASSFGTDRNEQFFGPGTRLTVL.

The V gene is TRBV18, the J gene TRBJ2-7; 7 nucleotides align to TRBD1. Germline CDR1 reads KGHSH; CDR2 reads LQKENI. The CDR3 is 13 residues long. Trimming cost V 8 bases and J 3 bases; bases outside gene matches: 7. This CDR3 reads CASTNRDSYEQYF. In DNA, the CDR3 is TGTGCCAGCACAAACCGGGACAGCTACGAGCAGTACTTC. The complete variable domain, with remaining parts taken from reference TRBV18 and TRBJ2-7, reads NAGVMQNPRHLVRRRGQEARLRCSPMKGHSHVYWYRQLPEEGLKFMVYLQKENIIDESGMPKERFSAEFPKEGPSILRIQQVVRGDSAAYFCASTNRDSYEQYFGPGTRLTVT.

The chain is built from TRBV12-3 or TRBV12-4 and TRBJ2-2; D may be TRBD1 (6 bases). Trimming took 6 bases from V and 5 from J, leaving 10 bases between them. The CDR3 spans 13 residues. The CDR3 nucleotides read TGTGCCAGCAGACAGGGTAGTACCGGGGAGCTGTTTTTT. This translates into CASRQGSTGELFF.

This chain connects TRBV6-1 to TRBJ2-1; D may match TRBD1 or TRBD2 (5 bases each). Germline CDR1 MNHNS, CDR2 SASEGT. This CDR3 is built from 15 residues. The V and J ends lost 9 bases and 4 bases respectively, with 19 bases between them. The CDR3 nucleotides are TGTGCCAGGTATCCGGGGCGGCCGGGGTACAATGAGCAGTTCTTC. The encoded protein is CARYPGRPGYNEQFF.

The V call is TRBV7-2, the J call TRBJ1-5, with D perhaps matching TRBD1 (5 bases). V lost 5 bases, J lost 7 bases, and 12 bases lay in between. This CDR3 is 13 amino acids long. Germline V CDR1 and CDR2: SGHTA, FQGNSA. The CDR3 DNA sequence: TGTGCCAGCAGCCACGAGAGGGACCAGCCCCAGCATTTT. It encodes CASSHERDQPQHF. Full variable domain (missing parts from reference TRBV7-2 and TRBJ1-5): GAGVSQSPSNKVTEKGKDVELRCDPISGHTALYWYRQSLGQGLEFLIYFQGNSAPDKSGLPSDRFSAERTGGSVSTLTIQRTQQEDSAVYLCASSHERDQPQHFGDGTRLSIL.

V and J are TRBV5-1 and TRBJ2-5; D is perhaps TRBD1 (6 bases). Germline-derived CDR1 and CDR2 are SGHRS and YFSETQ. The CDR3 spans 13 residues. V was pared by 4 bases and J by 3 bases, with 10 bases between. CDR3 sequence: CASSPTGKETQYF. The CDR3 nucleotides are TGCGCCAGCAGCCCTACAGGGAAAGAGACCCAGTACTTC. Full variable domain (missing parts from reference TRBV5-1 and TRBJ2-5): KAGVTQTPRYLIKTRGQQVTLSCSPISGHRSVSWYQQTPGQGLQFLFEYFSETQRNKGNFPGRFSGRQFSNSRSEMNVSTLELGDSALYLCASSPTGKETQYFGPGTRLLVL.

This chain connects TRBV12-3 or TRBV12-4 to TRBJ1-2; TRBD1 might be the D (5 bases). The CDR3 contains 14 residues. Trimming took off 1 base at V and 6 bases at J, with 12 bases between the two ends. The CDR3 spells CASSLGGGVHGYTF. CDR3 in DNA: TGTGCCAGCAGTTTAGGCGGAGGGGTGCATGGCTACACCTTC.

This clonotype appeared a single time. The chain recombines TRBV5-1 with TRBJ1-6; 9 positions match TRBD1. V shed 4 bases and J 10 bases; nucleotides not matched to a gene: 9. CDR1 and CDR2 (germline): SGHRS, YFSETQ. The CDR3 runs to 15 residues. CDR3 sequence: CASSQNVDRGSPLHF. The CDR3 DNA sequence: TGCGCCAGCAGCCAAAACGTTGACAGGGGGTCACCCCTCCACTTT.

The V call is TRBV6-2 or TRBV6-3, the J call TRBJ2-1; the D gene could be TRBD1 or TRBD2 (5 bases each). Trimming left V 5 bases short and J 8 bases short, with 19 bases between. The CDR3 sequence is 15 residues long. CDR1 is MNHEY, CDR2 SVGEGT, per germline. The CDR3 nucleotides are TGTGCCAGCAGTCCTCGTGGGGGTGCGACCGATGAGCAGTTCTTC. Residues: CASSPRGGATDEQFF.

V usage is TRBV18 and J usage is TRBJ2-3; 7 bases agree with TRBD2. CDR3 length equals 16 residues. Germline V gene lookup returns CDR1 KGHSH and CDR2 LQKENI. With V trimmed by 5 bases and J by 0 bases, 8 bases remained unmatched. Written as DNA, the CDR3 is TGTGCCAGCTCAAGGTCTAGCGGCTCTAGCACAGATACGCAGTATTTT. Its translation is CASSRSSGSSTDTQYF.

The rearrangement uses TRBV7-9 and TRBJ1-1; 7 nucleotides align to TRBD1. CDR3 length equals 14 residues. V was pared by 4 bases and J by 5 bases, with 7 bases of the junction left unmatched. Germline CDR1 reads SEHNR; CDR2 reads FQNEAQ (reference sequence). CDR3 coding DNA: TGTGCCAGCAGCTCCGATGGCAGGGGGACTGAAGCTTTCTTT. This codes for CASSSDGRGTEAFF.